This T cell receptor beta chain was found in a study of regulatory T cells in long-lasting Graves disease. Findings and limits, study-wide: Thyroid tissue was not sampled; only peripheral blood was.

As to time point: persistent/refractory GD, antithyroid drugs over 5 years with positive TRAb. PBMC RNA served as the TCR library source. Patients were from an endocrinology department in Xi'an, China. Comments on this clonotype: Its antigen is as yet unknown.

The TCR beta library used iRepertoire HTBI primers with Arm-PCR amplification of CDR3. One entry per CDR3 protein, called by TCRdb with MiXCR from the multiplex PCR reads. The sample has 350,000 to 500,000 distinct CDR3 sequences, about 21% seen once. Germline V gene sequence: CDR1 DFQATT, CDR2 SNEGSKA (reference sequence). The CDR3 length is 15 residues. V lost 0 bases and J 0 bases, leaving 9 bases between the germline ends. This material consisted of peripheral blood mononuclear cells (PBMCs), taken when the disease was refractory, from a patient treated with antithyroid drugs. V gene TRBV20-1 combines with J gene TRBJ2-1; D unclear. This TCR was sampled from a female donor with Graves disease. DNA of the CDR3: TGCAGTGCTAGAGATCTCGCCCGCTCCTACAATGAGCAGTTCTTC. It is translated as CSARDLARSYNEQFF.